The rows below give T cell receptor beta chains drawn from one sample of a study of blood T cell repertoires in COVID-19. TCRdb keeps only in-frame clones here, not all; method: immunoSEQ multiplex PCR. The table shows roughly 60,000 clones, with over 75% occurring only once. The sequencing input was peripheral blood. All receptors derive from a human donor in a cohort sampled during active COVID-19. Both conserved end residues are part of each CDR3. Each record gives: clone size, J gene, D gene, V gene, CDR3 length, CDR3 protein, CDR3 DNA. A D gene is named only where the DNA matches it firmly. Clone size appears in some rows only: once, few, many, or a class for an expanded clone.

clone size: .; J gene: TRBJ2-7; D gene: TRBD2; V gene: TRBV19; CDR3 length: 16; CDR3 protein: CASSGGASGYSYEQYF; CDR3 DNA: TGTGCCAGTAGTGGGGGAGCTAGCGGATACTCCTACGAGCAGTACTTC
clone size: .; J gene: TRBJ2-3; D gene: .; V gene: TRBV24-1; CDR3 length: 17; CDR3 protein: CATSDPRPGLYTDTQYF; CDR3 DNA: TGTGCCACCAGTGATCCTCGGCCGGGACTTTACACAGATACGCAGTATTTT
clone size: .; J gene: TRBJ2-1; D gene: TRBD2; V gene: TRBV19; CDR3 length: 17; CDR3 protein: CASSIVLRRENGNEQFF; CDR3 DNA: TGTGCCAGTAGTATAGTGTTGCGGCGGGAGAACGGCAATGAGCAGTTCTTC
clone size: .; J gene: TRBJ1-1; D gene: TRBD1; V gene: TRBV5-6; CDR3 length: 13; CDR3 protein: CASSPGQGLKAFF; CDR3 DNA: TGTGCCAGCAGCCCCGGACAGGGGTTGAAAGCTTTCTTT
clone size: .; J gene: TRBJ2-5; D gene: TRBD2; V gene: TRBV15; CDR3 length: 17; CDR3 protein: CATSTGTSGRARETQYF; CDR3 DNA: TGTGCCACCAGCACCGGGACTAGCGGGAGGGCCAGGGAGACCCAGTACTTC
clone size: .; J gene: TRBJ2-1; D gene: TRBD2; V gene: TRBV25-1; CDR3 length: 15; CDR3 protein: CASSGGLAGDNEQFF; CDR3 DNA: TGTGCCAGCTCCGGGGGACTAGCGGGAGACAATGAGCAGTTCTTC
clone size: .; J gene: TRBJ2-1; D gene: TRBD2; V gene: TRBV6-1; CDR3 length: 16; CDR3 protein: CASSEAMGGFGTEQFF; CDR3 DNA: TGTGCCAGCAGTGAAGCGATGGGGGGGTTCGGGACTGAGCAGTTCTTC
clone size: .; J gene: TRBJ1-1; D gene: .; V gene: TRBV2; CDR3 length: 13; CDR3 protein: CASRPTGSQKAFF; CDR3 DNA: TGTGCCAGCAGACCCACAGGGAGCCAAAAAGCTTTCTTT
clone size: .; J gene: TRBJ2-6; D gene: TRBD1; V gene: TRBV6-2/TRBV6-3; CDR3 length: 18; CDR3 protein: CASSTQGQGPSGANVLTF; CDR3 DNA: TGTGCCAGCAGTACACAAGGACAGGGGCCCTCTGGGGCCAACGTCCTGACTTTC
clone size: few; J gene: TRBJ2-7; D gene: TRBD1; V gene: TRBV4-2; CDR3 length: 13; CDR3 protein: CASSTRTGNEQYF; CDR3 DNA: TGTGCCAGCAGCACCCGGACAGGGAACGAGCAGTACTTC
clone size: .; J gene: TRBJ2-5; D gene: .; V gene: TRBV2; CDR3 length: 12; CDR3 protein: CASSETGETQYF; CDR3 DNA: TGTGCCAGCAGTGAAACAGGGGAGACCCAGTACTTC
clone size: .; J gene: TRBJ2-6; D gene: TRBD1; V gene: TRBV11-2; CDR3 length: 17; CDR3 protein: CTSSLRQGLSGANVLTF; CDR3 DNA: TGTACCAGCAGCTTAAGACAGGGCCTCTCTGGGGCCAACGTCCTGACTTTC
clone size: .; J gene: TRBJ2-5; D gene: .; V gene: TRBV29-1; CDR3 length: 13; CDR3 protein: CSVLDRTQETQYF; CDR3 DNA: TGCAGCGTTCTAGACAGGACCCAAGAGACCCAGTACTTC
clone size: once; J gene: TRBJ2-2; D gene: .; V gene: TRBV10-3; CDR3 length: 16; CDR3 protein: CAISESLAGKTGELFF; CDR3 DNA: TGTGCCATCAGTGAGTCACTCGCGGGAAAGACCGGGGAGCTGTTTTTT
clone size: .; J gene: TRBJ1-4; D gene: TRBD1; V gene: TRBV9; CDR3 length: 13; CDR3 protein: CASSPGTGEKLFF; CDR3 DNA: TGTGCCAGCAGCCCCGGGACAGGGGAAAAACTGTTTTTT
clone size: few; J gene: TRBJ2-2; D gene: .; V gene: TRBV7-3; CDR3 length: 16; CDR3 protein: CASSRGTDYNTGELFF; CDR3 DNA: TGTGCCAGCAGCCGAGGGACTGACTATAACACCGGGGAGCTGTTTTTT
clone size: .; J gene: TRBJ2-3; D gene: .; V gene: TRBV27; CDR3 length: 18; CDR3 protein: CASSTHLGAGRLGDTQYF; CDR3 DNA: TGTGCCAGCAGTACCCACTTAGGGGCGGGACGACTTGGGGATACGCAGTATTTT
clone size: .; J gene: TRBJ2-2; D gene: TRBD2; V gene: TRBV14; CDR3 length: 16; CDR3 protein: CASSPGLAGDPGELFF; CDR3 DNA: TGTGCCAGCAGCCCAGGACTAGCGGGAGATCCCGGGGAGCTGTTTTTT
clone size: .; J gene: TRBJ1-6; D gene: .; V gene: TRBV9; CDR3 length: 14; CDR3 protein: CASSADSLNSPLHF; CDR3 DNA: TGTGCCAGCAGCGCGGACAGCTTAAATTCACCCCTCCACTTT
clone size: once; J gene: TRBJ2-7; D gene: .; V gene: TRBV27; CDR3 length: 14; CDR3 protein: CASSSPGASYEQYF; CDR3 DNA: TGTGCCAGCAGTAGCCCAGGGGCCTCCTACGAGCAGTACTTC
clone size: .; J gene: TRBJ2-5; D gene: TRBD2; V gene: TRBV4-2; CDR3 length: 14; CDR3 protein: CASSLPGLGETQYF; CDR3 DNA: TGTGCCAGCAGCCTCCCGGGACTAGGAGAGACCCAGTACTTC
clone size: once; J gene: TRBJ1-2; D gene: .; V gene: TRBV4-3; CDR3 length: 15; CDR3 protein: CASSQVFAGVGGYTF; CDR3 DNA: TGCGCCAGCAGCCAAGTTTTTGCAGGGGTGGGTGGCTACACCTTC
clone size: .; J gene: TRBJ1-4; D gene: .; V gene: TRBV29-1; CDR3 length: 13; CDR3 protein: CSAYPTGNEKLFF; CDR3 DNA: TGCAGCGCATACCCTACAGGGAACGAAAAACTGTTTTTT
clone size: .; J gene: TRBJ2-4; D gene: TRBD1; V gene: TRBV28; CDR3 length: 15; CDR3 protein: CASSIGTGGFDIQYF; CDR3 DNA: TGTGCCAGCAGTATTGGGACAGGGGGCTTTGACATTCAGTACTTC
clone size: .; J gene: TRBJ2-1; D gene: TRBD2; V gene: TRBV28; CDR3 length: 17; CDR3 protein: CASSLLTGTSGNNEQFF; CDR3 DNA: TGTGCCAGCAGTTTGCTGACCGGGACTAGCGGGAATAATGAGCAGTTCTTC
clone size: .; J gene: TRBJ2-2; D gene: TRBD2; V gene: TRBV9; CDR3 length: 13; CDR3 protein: CASSVGAGAGLFF; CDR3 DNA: TGTGCCAGCAGCGTAGGGGCGGGAGCCGGGCTGTTTTTT
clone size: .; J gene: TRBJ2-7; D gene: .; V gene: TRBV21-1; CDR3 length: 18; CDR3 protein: CASSPRLGLAEGGYEQYF; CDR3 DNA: TGTGCCAGCAGCCCGCGATTAGGACTAGCGGAGGGGGGCTACGAGCAGTACTTC
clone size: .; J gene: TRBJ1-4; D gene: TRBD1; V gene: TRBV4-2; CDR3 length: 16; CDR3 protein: CASSQASGTGYEKLFF; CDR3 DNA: TGTGCCAGCAGCCAGGCTTCCGGGACAGGGTATGAAAAACTGTTTTTT
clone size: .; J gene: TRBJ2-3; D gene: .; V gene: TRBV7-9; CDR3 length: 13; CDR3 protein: CASTPGTGSTQYF; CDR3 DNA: TGTGCCAGCACTCCGGGTACAGGGAGCACGCAGTATTTT
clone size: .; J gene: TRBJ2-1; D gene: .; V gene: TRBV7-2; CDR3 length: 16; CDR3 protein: CASSLSGEFSYNEQFF; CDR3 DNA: TGTGCCAGCAGCTTATCTGGGGAGTTCTCCTACAATGAGCAGTTCTTC
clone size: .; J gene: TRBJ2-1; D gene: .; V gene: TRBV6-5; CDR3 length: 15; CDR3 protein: CASSYSYSSYNEQFF; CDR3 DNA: TGTGCCAGCAGTTACTCGTACAGCTCCTACAATGAGCAGTTCTTC
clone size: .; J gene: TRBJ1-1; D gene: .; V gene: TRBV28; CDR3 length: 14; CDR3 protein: CASTAGGLVTEAFF; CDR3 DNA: TGTGCCAGCACTGCCGGGGGGCTGGTCACTGAAGCTTTCTTT
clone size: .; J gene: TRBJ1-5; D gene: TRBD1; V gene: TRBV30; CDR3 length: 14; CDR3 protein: CAWSVDRVNQPQHF; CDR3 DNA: TGTGCCTGGAGTGTGGACAGGGTCAATCAGCCCCAGCATTTT
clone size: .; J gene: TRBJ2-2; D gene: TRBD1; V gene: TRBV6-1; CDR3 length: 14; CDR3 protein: CASSEAWTGGELFF; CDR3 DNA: TGTGCCAGCAGTGAAGCTTGGACAGGTGGGGAGCTGTTTTTT
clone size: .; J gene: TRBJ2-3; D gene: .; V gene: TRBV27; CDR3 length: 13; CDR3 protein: CASSLARANTQYF; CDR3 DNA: TGTGCCAGCAGTTTAGCCAGGGCGAATACGCAGTATTTT
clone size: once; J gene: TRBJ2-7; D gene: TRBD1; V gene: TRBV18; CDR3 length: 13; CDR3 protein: CASSATGDYEQYF; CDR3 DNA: TGTGCCAGCTCAGCTACAGGGGACTACGAGCAGTACTTC
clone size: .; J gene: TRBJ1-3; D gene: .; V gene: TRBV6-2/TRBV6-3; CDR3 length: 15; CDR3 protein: CASSYSRSVRNTIYF; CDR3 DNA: TGTGCCAGCAGTTACTCGAGATCCGTTAGAAACACCATATATTTT
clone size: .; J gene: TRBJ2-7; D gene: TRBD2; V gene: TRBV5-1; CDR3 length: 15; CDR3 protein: CASSEPGLAGYEQYF; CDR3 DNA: TGCGCCAGCAGCGAACCGGGACTAGCCGGTTACGAGCAGTACTTC